The entry below describes one TCR beta chain. Its antigen is not identified. The source of the sample is a study of regulatory dendritic cells for organ transplantation. CFSE-labeled sorted T cells met regulatory or mature dendritic cells for about five days. Germline V gene data show CDR1 as MNHEY and CDR2 as SVGAGI. V was cut by 6 bases and J by 0 bases, with 6 bases left in between. The CDR3 is 14 amino acids. Study-wide points: Memory T cells were less diverse than naive, with memory CD8+ most oligoclonal. Memory CD8+ clonal expansion seemed more limited with regulatory than mature dendritic cells.

Assay: immunoSEQ multiplex PCR; the TCRdb copy retains only in-frame clones and omits some. The data hold about 17,000 clones, with 70% to 80% observed a single time. Source material: memory CD4+ T cells from blood cultured with regulatory dendritic cells. Regarding subset: CD45RO+ memory T cells. The TCR originated in a human donor in good health. J is TRBJ2-6 and V is TRBV6-5; D remains ambiguous. DNA of the CDR3: TGTGCCAGCAGCATCTACTCTGGGGCCAACGTCCTGACTTTC. Protein product: CASSIYSGANVLTF.